The source of this T cell receptor beta chain is a study of response to subunit inactivated influenza vaccine. Trimming left V 6 bases short and J 2 bases short, with 14 bases between. This CDR3 region has 15 residues. Via MiXCR, TCRdb re-called the RT-PCR reads, giving one row per CDR3 protein. Of about 570,000 distinct CDR3 sequences in the sample, over 9.5% were seen once. This clonotype was counted at least ten times. The chain couples TRBV12-3 or TRBV12-4 to TRBJ2-1, with a weak D call TRBD2 (6 bases). The sample here was PBMCs from blood, taken on the day of vaccination. This TCR derives from a man aged 50-60 years who received an inactivated influenza vaccine. The CDR3 bases are TGTGCCAGCAGCACAGAAGGGACTGCCTACAATGAGCAGTTCTTC. This encodes CASSTEGTAYNEQFF.